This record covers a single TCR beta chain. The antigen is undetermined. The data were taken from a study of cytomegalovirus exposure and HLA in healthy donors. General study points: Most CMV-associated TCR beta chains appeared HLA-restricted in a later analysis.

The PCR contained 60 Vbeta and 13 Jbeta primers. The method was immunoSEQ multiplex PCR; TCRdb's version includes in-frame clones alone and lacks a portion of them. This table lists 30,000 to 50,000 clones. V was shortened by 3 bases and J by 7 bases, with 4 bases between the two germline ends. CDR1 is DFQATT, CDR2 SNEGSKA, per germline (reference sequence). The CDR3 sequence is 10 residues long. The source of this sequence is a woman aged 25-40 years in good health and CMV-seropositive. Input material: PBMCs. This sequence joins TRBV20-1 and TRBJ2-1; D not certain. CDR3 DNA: TGCAGTGCTAGGGAGAATGAGCAGTTCTTC. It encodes CSARENEQFF.